The following is a TCR beta chain sequence with its context. This sample stems from a study of blood T cell repertoires in COVID-19. About the study: COVID-19 samples collected from the United States, Italy and Spain covered acute and convalescent phases. Nucleic acid was either cDNA or gDNA, and it came from T cells, B-cell-depleted T cells, or PBMCs.

Produced via immunoSEQ multiplex PCR; TCRdb's table is partial and in-frame only. This table has about 180,000 clones, 70% to 90% appearing once. With 7 bases removed from V and 5 bases from J, the gap between germline ends came to 12 bases. Looked up from germline, CDR1 is SNHLY and CDR2 is FYNNEI. The CDR3 has 13 residues. This clonotype was sampled from a woman in her twenties or thirties with acute or convalescent COVID-19. V and J are TRBV2 and TRBJ1-5; no firm D call. Material: peripheral blood. CDR3 residues: CASKEQLDQPQHF. The CDR3 bases are TGTGCCAGCAAGGAACAGCTTGATCAGCCCCAGCATTTT.